This entry is about one T cell receptor beta chain. With 5 bases clipped from V and 2 bases from J, the junction kept 3 bases outside the gene matches. Per germline, CDR1 SGHNT and CDR2 YENEEA. CDR3 length: 17 residues. This entry is derived from a study of blood T cell repertoires in COVID-19. Sequencing was performed with immunoSEQ multiplex PCR; in TCRdb, only in-frame clones are kept and a portion is missing. Among 100,000 to 150,000 clones listed, 85% to 90% were seen once. J is TRBJ2-1 and V is TRBV11-3, with 16 bases that match TRBD2. This clonotype was obtained from a man in his fifties with active or convalescent COVID-19. Sequences were obtained from peripheral blood. The CDR3 sequence: CASSPGLAGGPYNEQFF. The CDR3 nucleotides are TGTGCCAGCAGCCCGGGACTAGCGGGGGGGCCCTACAATGAGCAGTTCTTC.